The 26 T cell receptor beta chains given below trace back to one sample, sequenced in a study of blood T cell repertoires in COVID-19. Using immunoSEQ multiplex PCR, the repertoire was profiled, and TCRdb retains in-frame clones only, with some absent. The table records 400,000 to 550,000 clones, about 89% of them present only once. The source material was peripheral blood. The source is a woman aged 30 to 39 with acute or convalescent COVID-19.

This clone was recorded only once. The V and J genes are TRBV13 and TRBJ2-6; the match to TRBD1 covers 7 bases. V shed 4 bases, J shed 0 bases, and the junction held 12 bases outside the gene matches. Per the germline V gene, CDR1 is PRHDT and CDR2 is FYEKMQ (reference sequence). CDR3 length: 19 residues. The chain's CDR3 is CASSYPLDRFSSGANVLTF. CDR3 DNA sequence: TGTGCCAGCAGCTACCCCTTGGACAGGTTCAGCTCTGGGGCCAACGTCCTGACTTTC.

This rearrangement joins TRBV12-3 or TRBV12-4 to TRBJ2-5; tentatively, D is TRBD2 (6 bases). The CDR3 is 10 residues long. V gave up 10 bases and J gave up 3 bases, with 6 bases separating them. Here the CDR3 reads CATGEETQYF. The CDR3 nucleotides are TGTGCCACGGGGGAAGAGACCCAGTACTTC.

In DNA, the CDR3 is TGTGCCAGCCGGAGCTCCTACAATGAGCAGTTCTTC. Translated, it gives CASRSSYNEQFF. The V gene is TRBV27, the J gene TRBJ2-1; D is unresolved. CDR3 length: 12 amino acids. The germline CDR1 and CDR2 sequences are MNHEY and SMNVEV (reference sequence). The V and J ends lost 8 bases and 0 bases respectively, with 5 bases between them.

The chain joins TRBV9 to TRBJ2-3, with 15 bases that match TRBD2. CDR1 SGDLS and CDR2 YYNGEE come from the germline V gene. V lost 4 bases and J lost 5; bases outside the gene matches: 8. The CDR3 runs 17 residues. CDR3 DNA sequence: TGTGCCAGCAGCTCCGCCCCGGGACTAGCGGGGGGAGATACGCAGTATTTT. As protein: CASSSAPGLAGGDTQYF.

This chain joins TRBV18 and TRBJ2-5, with D maybe TRBD2 (6 bases). V gave up 0 bases and J gave up 5 bases, with 13 bases separating them. The CDR3 has 15 amino acids. CDR1 and CDR2 (germline): KGHSH, LQKENI. The chain's CDR3 is CASSPPKRARETQYF. CDR3 coding DNA: TGTGCCAGCTCACCACCGAAGCGGGCGAGGGAGACCCAGTACTTC.

The CDR3: CASSQDSAGGPSYEQFF. CDR3 sequence (DNA): TGTGCCAGCAGCCAAGATTCGGCGGGGGGGCCTTCGTATGAGCAGTTCTTC. The chain couples TRBV3-1 (or the pseudogene TRBV3-2) to TRBJ2-1; 9 bases align to TRBD2. The CDR3 length is 17 residues. The V segment lost 0 bases and the J segment 8 bases; nucleotides outside the gene matches: 11. CDR1 is LGHDT and CDR2 is YNNKEL in the germline V gene (reference sequence).

Only a few counts were recorded for this clone. The rearrangement links TRBV15 to TRBJ1-1; no firm D call. CDR1 is LNHNV, CDR2 YYDKDF, per germline (reference sequence). The CDR3 has 13 residues. The ends were cut back, 1 base at V and 4 bases at J, with 7 bases in the middle. Here the CDR3 reads CATSRGLATEAFF. CDR3 sequence (DNA): TGTGCCACCAGCAGAGGGCTAGCCACTGAAGCTTTCTTT.

The chain couples TRBV9 to TRBJ2-2; 7 positions match TRBD1. The CDR3 covers 14 residues. Germline V lookup: CDR1 SGDLS, CDR2 YYNGEE. J gave up 8 bases and V 4 bases, and 8 bases lay outside the gene matches. The CDR3 loop is CASSIQGVEGELFF. The CDR3 DNA reads as TGTGCCAGCAGCATCCAGGGGGTGGAAGGGGAGCTGTTTTTT.

This clone was counted once. V is TRBV11-2 and J is TRBJ2-1, with D maybe TRBD2 (6 bases). Per germline, CDR1 SGHAT and CDR2 FQNNGV. V lost 5 bases to trimming and J lost 7 bases, with 18 bases between them. This CDR3 region has 15 residues. As DNA, the CDR3 is TGTGCCAGCAGCCACGGACCTAGCGCGGAGAATGAGCAGTTCTTC. It specifies CASSHGPSAENEQFF.

The J gene is TRBJ1-2, the V gene TRBV6-5; TRBD1 matches at 9 bases. This CDR3 has 13 amino acids. Germline lookup yields CDR1 MNHEY and CDR2 SVGAGI. Trimming removed 10 bases from V and 5 bases from J; junction bases left unmatched: 8. The CDR3 sequence: CAITTGTGYGYTF. Here the CDR3 DNA reads TGTGCCATCACTACCGGGACAGGGTATGGCTACACCTTC.

The chain employs TRBV18 and TRBJ2-3; 12 bases agree with TRBD2. There are 17 residues in the CDR3. Germline CDR1 is KGHSH and CDR2 is LQKENI. V dropped 3 bases and J dropped 4; count of bases not matched to a gene: 8. CDR3 residues: CASSPERTSGVADTQYF. DNA of the CDR3: TGTGCCAGCTCACCGGAAAGGACTAGCGGGGTCGCAGATACGCAGTATTTT.

The table lists this clone with a count of one. The CDR3: CASSRGAASNQPQHF. In nucleotides, the CDR3 is TGTGCCAGCAGCCGAGGAGCGGCCAGCAATCAGCCCCAGCATTTT. J is TRBJ1-5 and V is TRBV5-6; D gene ambiguous. Germline V CDR1 and CDR2: SGHDT, YYEEEE. The CDR3 runs to 15 residues. The V and J ends lost 4 bases and 1 base respectively, with 12 bases between them.

The chain carries TRBV7-3 and TRBJ2-5; D is unresolved. Germline CDR1 SGHTA, CDR2 FQGTGA. The V end was cut by 3 bases, the J end by 1 base, with 9 bases between. This CDR3 has 14 residues. The CDR3 DNA follows: TGTGCCAGCAGCTTCGCCGGGTCCCAAGAGACCCAGTACTTC. It encodes CASSFAGSQETQYF.

V and J are TRBV29-1 and TRBJ2-7; TRBD2 aligns across 10 bases. Germline loops: CDR1 SQVTM, CDR2 ANQGSEA. This CDR3 contains 16 residues. V shed 1 base and J 2 bases; nucleotides not matched to a gene: 8. Written as DNA, the CDR3 is TGCAGCGTTGAAGGTGGTGTAGCGGGGGGTGCCTACGAGCAGTACTTC. Encoded protein: CSVEGGVAGGAYEQYF.

This chain uses TRBV27 with TRBJ1-1, with a weak D call TRBD1 (6 bases). The CDR3 has 12 residues. Trimming pared 6 bases from V and 5 bases from J, leaving 10 bases between. From germline, CDR1 is MNHEY and CDR2 SMNVEV (reference sequence). The CDR3 sequence: CASSLRGTEAFF. CDR3 in DNA: TGTGCCAGCAGCCTCAGGGGAACTGAAGCTTTCTTT.

This chain connects TRBV6-1 to TRBJ2-7; the match to TRBD2 covers 10 bases. The CDR3 extends over 16 amino acids. After removal of 0 bases from V and 2 bases from J, the junction contained 4 bases not matched to a gene. CDR1 and CDR2 from the germline V gene are MNHNS and SASEGT. The CDR3 region is CASSEAPLAGAYEQYF. CDR3 nucleotide sequence: TGTGCCAGCAGTGAAGCGCCCCTAGCGGGGGCCTACGAGCAGTACTTC.

The chain joins TRBV12-5 to TRBJ2-7, with a tentative D call TRBD1 (6 bases). This CDR3 region has 15 residues. Trimming stripped 6 bases from V and 0 bases from J, with 15 bases between. CDR1 is LGHNT, CDR2 FRNRAP, per germline. The CDR3 nucleotides read TGTGCTAGTGGCCTCTATCAGGGGTCCTCCTACGAGCAGTACTTC. This sequence encodes CASGLYQGSSYEQYF. The whole variable domain, filled in from reference TRBV12-5 and TRBJ2-7, reads DARVTQTPRHKVTEMGQEVTMRCQPILGHNTVFWYRQTMMQGLELLAYFRNRAPLDDSGMPKDRFSAEMPDATLATLKIQPSEPRDSAVYFCASGLYQGSSYEQYFGPGTRLTVT.

This chain joins TRBV7-9 and TRBJ1-1; TRBD1 agrees at 9 bases. V lost 5 bases to trimming and J lost 5 bases; unmatched junction nucleotides: 6. Germline values: CDR1 SEHNR, CDR2 FQNEAQ (reference sequence). The CDR3 consists of 14 residues. In nucleotides, the CDR3 is TGTGCCAGCAGCAAGACAGGGGGGCCGACTGAAGCTTTCTTT. Amino acids: CASSKTGGPTEAFF.

This clone has a single count. The chain is built from TRBV19 and TRBJ1-4; possible D gene TRBD1, 5 bases. V was clipped by 4 bases and J by 0 bases, with 12 bases between them. The CDR3 spans 16 residues. The germline CDR1 and CDR2 sequences are LNHDA and SQIVND (reference sequence). The CDR3 bases are TGTGCCAGTAGTACGACAGCCGTTGCAACTAATGAAAAACTGTTTTTT. It is translated as CASSTTAVATNEKLFF.

J is TRBJ2-7 and V is TRBV30, with D unclear. The CDR3 extends over 11 amino acids. V gave up 1 base and J gave up 3 bases, with 4 bases separating them. Germline V CDR1 and CDR2: GTSNPN, SVGIG (reference sequence). As DNA, the CDR3 is TGTGCCTGGAGTGCAAACTACGAGCAGTACTTC. Encoded protein: CAWSANYEQYF.

The J gene is TRBJ2-7, the V gene TRBV18, with D possibly being TRBD1 (6 bases). This CDR3 contains 16 residues. Germline V gene data show CDR1 as KGHSH and CDR2 as LQKENI. V was trimmed by 3 bases and J by 0 bases, leaving 15 bases between them. The CDR3 reads CASSPKTGFNSYEQYF. The CDR3 nucleotides read TGTGCCAGCTCACCCAAAACAGGGTTCAACTCCTACGAGCAGTACTTC.

CDR3 residues: CASSIYPADRNTEAFF. CDR3 nucleotides: TGCGCCAGCAGCATCTACCCTGCGGACAGGAACACTGAAGCTTTCTTT. The gene calls are TRBV5-1 and TRBJ1-1, with a possible D match to TRBD1 (6 bases). The CDR3 sequence is 16 residues long. Deletions cut 4 bases from V and 1 base from J, with 17 bases between. Germline assignment: CDR1 SGHRS and CDR2 YFSETQ.

This clone was recorded only once. J is TRBJ2-5 and V is TRBV19, with TRBD1 identical over 7 bases. The germline gives CDR1 LNHDA, CDR2 SQIVND (reference sequence). Trimming took 6 bases from V and 7 from J; bases not matched to a gene: 8. This CDR3 has 13 residues. DNA for the CDR3: TGTGCCAGTAGCGACAGGGCCGGAGTGACCCAGTACTTC. As protein: CASSDRAGVTQYF.

The chain is built from TRBV18 and TRBJ2-7; tentative D call: TRBD1 (5 bases). Germline assignment: CDR1 KGHSH and CDR2 LQKENI. The V gene lost 6 bases and the J gene lost 6 bases, with 21 bases spanning the gap. This CDR3 comprises 15 residues. CDR3 loop: CASSRDSARVGEQYF. DNA for the CDR3: TGTGCCAGCTCCCGAGACAGTGCTAGAGTGGGCGAGCAGTACTTC.

The J gene is TRBJ1-6, the V gene TRBV6-1, with TRBD1 matching 10 bases. The CDR3 loop spans 15 amino acids. CDR1 and CDR2 (germline): MNHNS, SASEGT. The V gene end was trimmed by 2 bases and the J gene end by 7 bases; junction bases not matched to a gene: 2. The CDR3 loop reads CASSERDRGNSPLHF. In nucleotides, the CDR3 is TGTGCCAGCAGTGAAAGGGACAGGGGAAATTCACCCCTCCACTTT.

The sample holds a few counts of this clone. V and J are TRBV5-1 and TRBJ1-3; tentative D call: TRBD1 (6 bases). The CDR3 contains 13 residues. Germline loops: CDR1 SGHRS, CDR2 YFSETQ. Trimming took off 6 bases at V and 4 bases at J, with 11 bases between the two ends. The CDR3 region is CASIEDSGNTIYF. CDR3 DNA: TGCGCCAGCATAGAGGACAGCGGAAACACCATATATTTT.